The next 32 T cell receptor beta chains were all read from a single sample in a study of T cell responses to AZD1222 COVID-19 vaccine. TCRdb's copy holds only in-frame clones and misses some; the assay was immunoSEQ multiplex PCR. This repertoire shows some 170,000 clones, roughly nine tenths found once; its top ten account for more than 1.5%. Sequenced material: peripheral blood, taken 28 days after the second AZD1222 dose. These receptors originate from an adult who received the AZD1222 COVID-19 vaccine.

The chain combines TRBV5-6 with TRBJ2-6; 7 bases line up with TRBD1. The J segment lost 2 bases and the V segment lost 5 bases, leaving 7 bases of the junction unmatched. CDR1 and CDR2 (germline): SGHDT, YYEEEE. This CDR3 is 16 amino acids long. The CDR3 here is CASSDRQGAGANVLTF. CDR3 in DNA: TGTGCCAGCAGTGACCGACAGGGCGCTGGGGCCAACGTCCTGACTTTC. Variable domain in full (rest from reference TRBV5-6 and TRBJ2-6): DAGVTQSPTHLIKTRGQQVTLRCSPKSGHDTVSWYQQALGQGPQFIFQYYEEEERQRGNFPDRFSGHQFPNYSSELNVNALLLGDSALYLCASSDRQGAGANVLTFGAGSRLTVL.

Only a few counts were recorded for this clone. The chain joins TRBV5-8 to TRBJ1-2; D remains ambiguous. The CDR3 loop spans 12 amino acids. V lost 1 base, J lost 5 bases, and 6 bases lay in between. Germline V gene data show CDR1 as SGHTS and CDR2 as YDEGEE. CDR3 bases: TGTGCCAGCAGCTTGAAGGAGTATGGCTACACCTTC. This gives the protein CASSLKEYGYTF.

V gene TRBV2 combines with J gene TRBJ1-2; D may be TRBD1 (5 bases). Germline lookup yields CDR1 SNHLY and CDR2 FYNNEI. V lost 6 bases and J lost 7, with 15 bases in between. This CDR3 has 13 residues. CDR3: CASRREVQGGYTF. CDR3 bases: TGTGCCAGCAGGAGGGAGGTCCAGGGTGGCTACACCTTC.

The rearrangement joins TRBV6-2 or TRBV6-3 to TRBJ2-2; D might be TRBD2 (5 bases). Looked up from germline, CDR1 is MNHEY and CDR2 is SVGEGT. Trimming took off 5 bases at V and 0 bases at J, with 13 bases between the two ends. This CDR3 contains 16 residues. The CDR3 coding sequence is TGTGCCAGCAGTCAGAGGGCTCTCCCGAACACCGGGGAGCTGTTTTTT. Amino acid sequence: CASSQRALPNTGELFF.

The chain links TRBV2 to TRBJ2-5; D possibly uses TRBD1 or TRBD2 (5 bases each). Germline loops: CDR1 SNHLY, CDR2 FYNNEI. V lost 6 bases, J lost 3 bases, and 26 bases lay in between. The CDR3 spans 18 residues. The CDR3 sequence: CASRPSGWGKGREETQYF. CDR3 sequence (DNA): TGTGCCAGCAGACCCTCAGGGTGGGGGAAGGGACGGGAAGAGACCCAGTACTTC.

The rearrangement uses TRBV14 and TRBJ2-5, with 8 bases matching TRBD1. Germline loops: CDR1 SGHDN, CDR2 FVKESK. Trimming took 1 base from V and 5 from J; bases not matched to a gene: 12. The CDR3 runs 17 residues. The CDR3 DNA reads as TGTGCCAGCAGCCAAGGAGGCAGGGGGACAGGCGGGGAGACCCAGTACTTC. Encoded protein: CASSQGGRGTGGETQYF.

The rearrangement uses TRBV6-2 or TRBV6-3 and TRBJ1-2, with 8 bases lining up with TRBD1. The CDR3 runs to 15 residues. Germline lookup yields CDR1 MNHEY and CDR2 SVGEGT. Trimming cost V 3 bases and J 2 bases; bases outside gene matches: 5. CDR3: CASSYTQGANYGYTF. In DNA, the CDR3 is TGTGCCAGCAGTTATACCCAGGGGGCGAACTATGGCTACACCTTC.

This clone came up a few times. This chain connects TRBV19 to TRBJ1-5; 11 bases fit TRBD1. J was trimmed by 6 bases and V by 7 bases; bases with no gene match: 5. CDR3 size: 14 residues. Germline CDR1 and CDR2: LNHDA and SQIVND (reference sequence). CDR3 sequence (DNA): TGTGCCAGTAAGGGACAGGGGGATAGTCAGCCCCAGCATTTT. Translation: CASKGQGDSQPQHF.

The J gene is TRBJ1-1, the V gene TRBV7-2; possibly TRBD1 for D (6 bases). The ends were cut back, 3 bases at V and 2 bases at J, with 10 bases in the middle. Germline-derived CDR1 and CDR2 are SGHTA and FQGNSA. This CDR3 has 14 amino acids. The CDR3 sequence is CASSFGTLNTEAFF. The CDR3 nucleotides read TGTGCCAGCAGCTTCGGGACACTCAACACTGAAGCTTTCTTT.

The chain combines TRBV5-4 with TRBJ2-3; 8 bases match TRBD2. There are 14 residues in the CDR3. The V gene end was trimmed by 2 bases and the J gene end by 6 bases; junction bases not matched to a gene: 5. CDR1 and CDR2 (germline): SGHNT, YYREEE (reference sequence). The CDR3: CASSFQRGSDTQYF. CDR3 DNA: TGTGCCAGCAGCTTCCAGCGGGGGTCGGATACGCAGTATTTT.

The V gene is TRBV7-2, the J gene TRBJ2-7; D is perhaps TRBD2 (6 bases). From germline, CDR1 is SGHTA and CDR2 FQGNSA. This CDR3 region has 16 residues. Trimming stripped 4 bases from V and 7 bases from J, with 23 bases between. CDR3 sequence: CASSSAPWAGPGEQYF. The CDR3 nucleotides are TGTGCCAGCAGCTCCGCCCCTTGGGCGGGACCTGGGGAGCAGTACTTC.

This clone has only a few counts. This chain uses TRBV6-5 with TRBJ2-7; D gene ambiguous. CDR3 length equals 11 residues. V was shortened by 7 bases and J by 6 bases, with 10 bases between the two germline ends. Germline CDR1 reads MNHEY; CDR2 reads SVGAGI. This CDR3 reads CASTRWGEQYF. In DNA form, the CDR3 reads TGTGCCAGCACTAGGTGGGGCGAGCAGTACTTC.

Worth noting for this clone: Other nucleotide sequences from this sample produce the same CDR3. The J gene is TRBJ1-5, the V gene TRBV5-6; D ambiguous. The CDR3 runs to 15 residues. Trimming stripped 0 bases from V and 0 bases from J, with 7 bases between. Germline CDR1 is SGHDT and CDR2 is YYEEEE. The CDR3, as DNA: TGTGCCAGCAGCTTGGGGCAGATTAGCAATCAGCCCCAGCATTTT. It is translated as CASSLGQISNQPQHF.

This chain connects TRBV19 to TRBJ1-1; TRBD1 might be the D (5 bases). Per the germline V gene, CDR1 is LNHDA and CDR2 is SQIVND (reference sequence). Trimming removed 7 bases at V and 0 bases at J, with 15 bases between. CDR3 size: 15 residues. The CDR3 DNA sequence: TGTGCCAGTACCTCATATAGGGGATTGAACACTGAAGCTTTCTTT. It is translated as CASTSYRGLNTEAFF. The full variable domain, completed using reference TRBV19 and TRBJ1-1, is DGGITQSPKYLFRKEGQNVTLSCEQNLNHDAMYWYRQDPGQGLRLIYYSQIVNDFQKGDIAEGYSVSREKKESFPLTVTSAQKNPTAFYLCASTSYRGLNTEAFFGQGTRLTVV.

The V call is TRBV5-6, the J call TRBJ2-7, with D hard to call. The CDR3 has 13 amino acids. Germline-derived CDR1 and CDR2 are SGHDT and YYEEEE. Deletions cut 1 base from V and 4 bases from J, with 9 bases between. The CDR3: CASSLSTPYEQYF. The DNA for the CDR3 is TGTGCCAGCAGCTTGAGCACACCTTACGAGCAGTACTTC.

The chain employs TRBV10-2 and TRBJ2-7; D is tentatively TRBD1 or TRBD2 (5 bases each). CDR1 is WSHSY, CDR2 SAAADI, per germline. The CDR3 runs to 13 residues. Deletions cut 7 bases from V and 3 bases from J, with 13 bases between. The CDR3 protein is CASTPRGSYEQYF. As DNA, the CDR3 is TGCGCCAGCACCCCCCGGGGCAGCTACGAGCAGTACTTC.

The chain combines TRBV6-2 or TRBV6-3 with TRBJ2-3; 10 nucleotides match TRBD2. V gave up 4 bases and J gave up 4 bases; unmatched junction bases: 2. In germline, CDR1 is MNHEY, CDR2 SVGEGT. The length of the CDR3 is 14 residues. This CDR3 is CASSSTSGSDTQYF. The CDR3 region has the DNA TGTGCCAGCAGTTCGACTAGCGGGTCAGATACGCAGTATTTT.

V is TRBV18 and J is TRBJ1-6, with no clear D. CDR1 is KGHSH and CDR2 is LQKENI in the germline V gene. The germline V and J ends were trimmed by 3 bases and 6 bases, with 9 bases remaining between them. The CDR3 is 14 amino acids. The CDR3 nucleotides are TGTGCCAGCTCACCCTCGGCGACTAATTCACCCCTCCACTTT. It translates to CASSPSATNSPLHF.

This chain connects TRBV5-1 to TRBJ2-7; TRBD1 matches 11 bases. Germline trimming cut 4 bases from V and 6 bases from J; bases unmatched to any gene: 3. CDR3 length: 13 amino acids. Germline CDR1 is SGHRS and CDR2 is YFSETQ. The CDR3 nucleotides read TGCGCCAGCAGCCCCGGGACAGGGGGCGAGCAGTACTTC. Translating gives CASSPGTGGEQYF.

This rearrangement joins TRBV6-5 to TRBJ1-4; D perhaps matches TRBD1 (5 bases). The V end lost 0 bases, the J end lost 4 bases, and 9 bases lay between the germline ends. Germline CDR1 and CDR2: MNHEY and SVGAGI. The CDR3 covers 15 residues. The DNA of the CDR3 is TGTGCCAGCAGTTACTCGCCAGGGAGTAATGAAAAACTGTTTTTT. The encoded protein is CASSYSPGSNEKLFF.

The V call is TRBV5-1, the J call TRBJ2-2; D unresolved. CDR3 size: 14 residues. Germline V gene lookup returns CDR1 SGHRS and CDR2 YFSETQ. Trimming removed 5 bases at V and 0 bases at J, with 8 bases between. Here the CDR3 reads CASRKSTNTGELFF. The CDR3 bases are TGCGCCAGCAGAAAATCCACGAACACCGGGGAGCTGTTTTTT.

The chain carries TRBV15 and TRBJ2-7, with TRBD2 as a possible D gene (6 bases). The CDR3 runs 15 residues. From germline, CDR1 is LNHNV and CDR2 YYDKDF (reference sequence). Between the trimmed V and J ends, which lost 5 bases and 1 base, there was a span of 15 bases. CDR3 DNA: TGTGCCACCAGCGGCGGGACTCCTAATTCCTACGAGCAGTACTTC. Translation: CATSGGTPNSYEQYF.

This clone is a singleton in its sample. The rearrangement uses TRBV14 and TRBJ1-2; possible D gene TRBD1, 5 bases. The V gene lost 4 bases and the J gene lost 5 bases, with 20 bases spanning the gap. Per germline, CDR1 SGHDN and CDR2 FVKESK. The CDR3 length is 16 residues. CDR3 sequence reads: CASSPSARSRGYGYTF. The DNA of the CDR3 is TGTGCCAGCAGCCCGTCCGCCCGTTCCCGGGGGTATGGCTACACCTTC.

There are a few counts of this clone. The CDR3: CASSFQGEAGELFF. The CDR3, as DNA: TGTGCCAGCAGTTTTCAGGGGGAGGCCGGGGAGCTGTTTTTT. The genes are TRBV27 and TRBJ2-2, with TRBD1 as a possible D gene (7 bases). The ends were cut back, 3 bases at V and 6 bases at J, with 11 bases in the middle. Looked up from germline, CDR1 is MNHEY and CDR2 is SMNVEV (reference sequence). The CDR3 runs to 14 residues.

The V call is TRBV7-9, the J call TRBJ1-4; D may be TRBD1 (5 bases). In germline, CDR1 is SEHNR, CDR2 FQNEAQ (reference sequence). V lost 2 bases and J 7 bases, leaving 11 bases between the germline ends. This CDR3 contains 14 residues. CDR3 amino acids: CASSLSRRGEKLFF. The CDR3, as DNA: TGTGCCAGCAGCTTATCAAGGAGGGGTGAAAAACTGTTTTTT.

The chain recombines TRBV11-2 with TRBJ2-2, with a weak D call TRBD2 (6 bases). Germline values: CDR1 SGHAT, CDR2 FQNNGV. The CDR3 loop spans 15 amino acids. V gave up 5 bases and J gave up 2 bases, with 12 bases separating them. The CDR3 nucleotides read TGTGCCAGCAGCATGGGACTCGCAAACACCGGGGAGCTGTTTTTT. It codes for CASSMGLANTGELFF.

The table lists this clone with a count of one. In DNA form, the CDR3 reads TGTGCCAGCAGCTTAACAGGGGGATTAGCCAAAAACATTCAGTACTTC. The encoded protein is CASSLTGGLAKNIQYF. The chain employs TRBV7-9 and TRBJ2-4; TRBD1 matches at 8 bases. J was trimmed by 0 bases and V by 2 bases; bases with no gene match: 3. This CDR3 has 16 amino acids. Germline CDR1 is SEHNR and CDR2 is FQNEAQ (reference sequence).

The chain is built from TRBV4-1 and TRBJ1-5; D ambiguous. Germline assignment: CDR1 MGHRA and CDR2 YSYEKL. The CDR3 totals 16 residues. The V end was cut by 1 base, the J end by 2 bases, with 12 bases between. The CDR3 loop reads CASSQASAFGNQPQHF. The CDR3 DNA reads TGCGCCAGCAGCCAAGCGTCCGCTTTTGGCAATCAGCCCCAGCATTTT.

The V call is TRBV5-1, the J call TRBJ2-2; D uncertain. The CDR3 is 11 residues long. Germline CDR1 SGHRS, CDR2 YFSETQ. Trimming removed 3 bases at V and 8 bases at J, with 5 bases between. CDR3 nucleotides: TGCGCCAGCAGCTGGGCTGGGGAGCTGTTTTTT. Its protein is CASSWAGELFF.

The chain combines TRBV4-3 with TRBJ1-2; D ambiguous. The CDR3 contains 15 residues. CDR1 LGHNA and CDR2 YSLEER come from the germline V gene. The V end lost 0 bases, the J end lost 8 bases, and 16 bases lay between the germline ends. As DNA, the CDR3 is TGCGCCAGCAGCCAAGATCGGGGAGGGTCACGGGGCTACACCTTC. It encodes CASSQDRGGSRGYTF.

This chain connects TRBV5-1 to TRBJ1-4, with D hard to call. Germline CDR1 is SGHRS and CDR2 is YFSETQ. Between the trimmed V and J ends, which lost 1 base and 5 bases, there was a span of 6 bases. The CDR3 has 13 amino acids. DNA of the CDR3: TGCGCCAGCAGCTTGATGACAAATGAAAAACTGTTTTTT. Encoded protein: CASSLMTNEKLFF.

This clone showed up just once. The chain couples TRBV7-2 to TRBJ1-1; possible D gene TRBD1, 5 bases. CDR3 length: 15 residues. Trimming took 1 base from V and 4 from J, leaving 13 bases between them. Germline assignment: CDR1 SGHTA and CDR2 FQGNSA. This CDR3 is CASSLDQGRGTEAFF. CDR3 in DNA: TGTGCCAGCAGCTTAGATCAGGGACGGGGCACTGAAGCTTTCTTT.